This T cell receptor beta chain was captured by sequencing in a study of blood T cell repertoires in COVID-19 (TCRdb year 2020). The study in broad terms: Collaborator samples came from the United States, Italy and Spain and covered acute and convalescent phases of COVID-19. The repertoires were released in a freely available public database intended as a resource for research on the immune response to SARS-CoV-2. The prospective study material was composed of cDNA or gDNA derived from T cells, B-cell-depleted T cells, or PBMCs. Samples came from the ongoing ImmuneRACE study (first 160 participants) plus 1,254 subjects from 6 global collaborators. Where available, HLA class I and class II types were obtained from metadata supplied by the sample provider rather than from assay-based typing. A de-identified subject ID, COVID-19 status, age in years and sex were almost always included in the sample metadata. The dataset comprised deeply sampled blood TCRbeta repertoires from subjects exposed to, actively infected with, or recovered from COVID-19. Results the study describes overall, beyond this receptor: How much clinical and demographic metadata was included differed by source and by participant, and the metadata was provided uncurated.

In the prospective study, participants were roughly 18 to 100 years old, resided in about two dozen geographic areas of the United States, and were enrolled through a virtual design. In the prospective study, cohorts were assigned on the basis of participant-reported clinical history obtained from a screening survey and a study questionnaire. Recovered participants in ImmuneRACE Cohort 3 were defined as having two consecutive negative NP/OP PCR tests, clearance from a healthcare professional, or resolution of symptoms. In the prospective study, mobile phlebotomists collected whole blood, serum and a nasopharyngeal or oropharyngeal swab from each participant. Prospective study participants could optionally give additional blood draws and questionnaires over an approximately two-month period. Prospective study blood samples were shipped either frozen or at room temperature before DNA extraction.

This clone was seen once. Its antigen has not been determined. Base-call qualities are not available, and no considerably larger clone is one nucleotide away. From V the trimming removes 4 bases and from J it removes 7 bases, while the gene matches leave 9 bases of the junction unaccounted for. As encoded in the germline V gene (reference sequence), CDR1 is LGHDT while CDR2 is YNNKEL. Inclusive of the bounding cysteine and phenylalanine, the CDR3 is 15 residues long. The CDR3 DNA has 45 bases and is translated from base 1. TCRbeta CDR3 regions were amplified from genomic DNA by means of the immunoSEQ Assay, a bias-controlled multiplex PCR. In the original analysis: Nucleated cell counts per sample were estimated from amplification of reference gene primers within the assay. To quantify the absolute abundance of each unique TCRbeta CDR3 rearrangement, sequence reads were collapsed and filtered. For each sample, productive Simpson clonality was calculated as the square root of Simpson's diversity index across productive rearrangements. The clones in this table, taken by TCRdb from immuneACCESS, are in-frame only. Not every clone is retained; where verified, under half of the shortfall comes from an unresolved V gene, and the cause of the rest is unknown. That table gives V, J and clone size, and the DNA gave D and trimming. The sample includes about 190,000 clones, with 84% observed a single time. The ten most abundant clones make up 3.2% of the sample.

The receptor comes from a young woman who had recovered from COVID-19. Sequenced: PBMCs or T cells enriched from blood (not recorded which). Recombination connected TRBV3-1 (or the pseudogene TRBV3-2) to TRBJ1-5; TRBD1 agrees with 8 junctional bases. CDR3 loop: CASSLTGTGPQPQHF. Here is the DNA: TGTGCCAGCAGCCTGACCGGGACAGGCCCCCAGCCCCAGCATTTT.